This T cell receptor (beta chain) was recorded in a study of blood T cell repertoires in COVID-19. In the authors' methods: Estimates of nucleated cell counts were drawn from the amplification of reference gene primers. Profiling relied on immunoSEQ multiplex PCR, and the TCRdb table lists in-frame clones only, not all of them. D and trimming come from the DNA, and the V and J calls and clone size come from that table. The sample lists tens of thousands of clones, about four fifths occurring once. The source is a woman aged 55-70 years with acute or convalescent COVID-19. Material for sequencing was peripheral blood.

In DNA, the CDR3 is TGCGCCAGCAGCTCAAGTACAACAGGGCCGTCAGAGACCCAGTACTTC. Protein: CASSSSTTGPSETQYF. The chain recombines TRBV5-1 with TRBJ2-5; D possibly corresponds to TRBD1 (6 bases). The CDR3 consists of 16 residues. Germline CDR1 and CDR2: SGHRS and YFSETQ. V lost 3 bases to trimming and J lost 4 bases, with 19 bases between them.